This TCR beta chain was found in a study of blood T cell repertoires in COVID-19. The V segment lost 2 bases and the J segment 4 bases; nucleotides outside the gene matches: 12. Germline-derived CDR1 and CDR2 are KGHDR and SFDVKD. CDR3 length: 17 amino acids. Participants spanned ages about 18 to 95 years and resided in 20 to 30 US areas. Participants had their cohort set by participant-reported clinical history. Resolution of symptoms, clearance, or two negative PCRs was present in recovered Cohort 3 donors. Per the authors' pipeline: Reference gene primer amplification gave nucleated cell count estimates. Here immunoSEQ multiplex PCR was the method, and the copy in TCRdb shows in-frame clones only, minus some. V and J calls and clone size are as listed in that table; D and trimming were resolved from the DNA. The table shows roughly 330,000 clones, with about 90% occurring only once.

The specimen was PBMCs or T cells enriched from blood (not recorded which). The TCR originated in a woman aged 25 to 45 who had recovered from COVID-19. The chain links TRBV24-1 to TRBJ2-7; 8 positions match TRBD1. CDR3 bases: TGTGCCACCAGTGATTCGGGCACGGACAGGGAGGCATACGAGCAGTACTTC. Amino acids: CATSDSGTDREAYEQYF.